Below are 7 T cell receptor beta chains sequenced from a single sample in a study of T-cell reconstitution after alpha-beta-depleted transplantation in children. As it was prepared, the TCRbeta library received unique molecular identifiers. TCRdb reanalysed the PCR reads using MiXCR and keeps one entry per CDR3 protein. The sample has 550,000 to 600,000 distinct CDR3 sequences, roughly 23% seen once. The starting material was PBMCs, mostly from graft donor cells, obtained 360 days after TCRalphabeta/CD19-depleted stem cell transplant. Receptor source: a boy younger than two who had a stem cell transplant for acute myeloid leukemia, so the T cells may come from the graft donor.

This chain uses TRBV12-3 or TRBV12-4 with TRBJ1-1, with no clear D. V was cut by 3 bases and J by 11 bases, with 10 bases left in between. CDR3 length: 11 amino acids. The CDR3 nucleotides read TGTGCCAGCAGTTTCCCGGGAGAGGCTTTCTTT. It codes for CASSFPGEAFF.

V is TRBV4-1 and J is TRBJ1-6; D gene unclear. Trimming took off 0 bases at V and 8 bases at J, with 5 bases between the two ends. The germline V gene encodes CDR1 MGHRA and CDR2 YSYEKL. CDR3 length: 13 amino acids. The CDR3 DNA follows: TGCGCCAGCAGCCAAGACCCCTATTCACCCCTCCACTTT. Protein product: CASSQDPYSPLHF.

The chain uses TRBV7-2 and TRBJ2-3; the match to TRBD2 covers 7 bases. The CDR3 is 13 residues long. Germline V gene sequence: CDR1 SGHTA, CDR2 FQGNSA. V lost 5 bases and J lost 8; bases outside the gene matches: 7. CDR3: CASSPPGGGTQYF. The CDR3 DNA sequence: TGTGCCAGCAGCCCTCCGGGAGGAGGTACGCAGTATTTT. The full variable domain, its missing parts supplied by reference TRBV7-2 and TRBJ2-3, is GAGVSQSPSNKVTEKGKDVELRCDPISGHTALYWYRQSLGQGLEFLIYFQGNSAPDKSGLPSDRFSAERTGGSVSTLTIQRTQQEDSAVYLCASSPPGGGTQYFGPGTRLTVL.

This clonotype was observed many times. The gene calls are TRBV6-1 and TRBJ2-7; D remains unclear. The V and J ends lost 6 bases and 0 bases respectively, with 12 bases between them. Germline CDR1 reads MNHNS; CDR2 reads SASEGT. This CDR3 is 14 amino acids long. This chain's CDR3 is CASRPTASSYEQYV. The CDR3 nucleotides read TGTGCCAGCAGACCGACGGCCAGCTCCTACGAGCAGTACGTC.

In this sample, this clonotype turned up many times. The chain links TRBV7-9 to TRBJ2-7; D unresolved. From germline, CDR1 is SEHNR and CDR2 FQNEAQ (reference sequence). The CDR3 sequence is 15 residues long. CDR3 coding DNA: TGTGCCAGCAGTTTAGAAACCTCTAGTTTAAGCGAGCAGTACGTC. Encoded protein: CASSLETSSLSEQYV.

This clonotype was seen only a few times. This chain links TRBV5-1 with TRBJ2-6, with TRBD1 matching over 7 bases. The CDR3 is made up of 17 amino acids. Germline CDR1 and CDR2: SGHRS and YFSETQ. The junction had 10 bases not matched to a gene; V was cut back by 7 bases and J by 0 bases. The CDR3 DNA is TGCGCCAGCGGGTCGACAGGGCTTACCTCTGGGGCCAACGTCCTGACTTTC. This gives the protein CASGSTGLTSGANVLTF.

This clonotype was observed many times. The chain links TRBV7-2 to TRBJ1-5; D remains unclear. From germline, CDR1 is SGHTA and CDR2 FQGNSA. Trimming removed 1 base at V and 3 bases at J, with 7 bases between. The CDR3 runs to 14 residues. CDR3 nucleotides: TGTGCCAGCAGCTTAGTGGGGTACAATCAGCCCCAGCATTTT. Translating it yields CASSLVGYNQPQHF.